This TCR beta chain originates from a study of patients with pleural tuberculosis. This clonotype was observed many times. With V trimmed by 4 bases and J by 9 bases, 8 bases remained unmatched. The CDR3 consists of 15 residues. CDR1 and CDR2 from the germline V gene are MDHEN and SYDVKM. TCRdb itself ran the reads through MiXCR, one entry per CDR3 protein. Altogether about 29,000 distinct CDR3 sequences are present, 15% to 20% being singletons, with the ten largest covering approximately 3.7%. Sequences were obtained from peripheral blood. The sequence came from a human donor with pleural tuberculosis. The chain links TRBV28 to TRBJ2-1, with 11 bases matching TRBD2. Here the CDR3 reads CASSYLAGGPVEQFF. CDR3 coding DNA: TGTGCCAGCAGTTACTTAGCGGGAGGGCCCGTTGAGCAGTTCTTC.